The 31 T cell receptor beta chains below come from one sample, sequenced in a study of human T cells and chemical hapten exposure. Time point indicated: pre-sensitization, week 0. Treatment meaning: therapeutic diphenylcyclopropenone sensitization with weekly scalp DPC. MiXCR was run by TCRdb on the RACE reads, yielding one entry per CDR3 protein. The repertoire includes approximately 320,000 distinct CDR3 sequences, approximately 5.8% of them detected once, and about 8.2% sits in the top ten. This material consisted of whole blood, taken in connection with sensitization to the hapten diphenylcyclopropenone (DPC). The receptors come from a woman aged 18-30 years with alopecia areata. Some clones in this sample may be carry-over from other donors' samples.

The rearrangement joins TRBV6-5 to TRBJ1-1; weak D call: TRBD1 (5 bases). Germline CDR1 is MNHEY and CDR2 is SVGAGI. Trimming left V 5 bases short and J 0 bases short, with 13 bases between. The CDR3 runs to 15 residues. The CDR3 reads CASSKQGDVNTEAFF. CDR3 in DNA: TGTGCCAGCAGTAAGCAGGGAGATGTGAACACTGAAGCTTTCTTT.

This clonotype has at least ten counts. The chain links TRBV4-1 to TRBJ1-2, with D unresolved. V was pared by 1 base and J by 2 bases, with 11 bases between. This CDR3 is built from 15 residues. Per the germline V gene, CDR1 is MGHRA and CDR2 is YSYEKL. CDR3 amino acids: CASSQVQSTNYGYTF. CDR3 DNA sequence: TGCGCCAGCAGCCAAGTACAGTCGACAAACTATGGCTACACCTTC.

This clonotype came up a few times. The chain links TRBV7-9 to TRBJ2-5; no firm D call. Germline CDR1 SEHNR, CDR2 FQNEAQ (reference sequence). CDR3 length: 15 amino acids. V shed 2 bases and J shed 1 base, with 11 bases lying between them. The DNA for the CDR3 is TGTGCCAGCAGCTTACGTGGGCATTTCCAAGAGACCCAGTACTTC. Amino acid sequence: CASSLRGHFQETQYF.

This chain connects TRBV4-1 to TRBJ1-3; 8 bases map to TRBD1. The length of the CDR3 is 18 residues. J was trimmed by 4 bases and V by 1 base; bases with no gene match: 12. CDR1 MGHRA and CDR2 YSYEKL come from the germline V gene. The DNA of the CDR3 is TGCGCCAGCAGCCAAGGATCCCCCCAGGGGGCGGCCGGAAACACCATATATTTT. It specifies CASSQGSPQGAAGNTIYF.

This clonotype appeared many times. The V gene is TRBV2, the J gene TRBJ2-1; the match to TRBD2 covers 10 bases. The CDR3 is made up of 13 amino acids. Germline lookup yields CDR1 SNHLY and CDR2 FYNNEI. V lost 9 bases to trimming and J lost 5 bases; unmatched junction nucleotides: 4. The CDR3 region is CAREGLANNEQFF. CDR3 DNA: TGTGCCAGAGAGGGACTAGCGAACAATGAGCAGTTCTTC.

This clonotype showed up just a few times. The V gene is TRBV6-5, the J gene TRBJ1-1; no clear D gene. The ends were cut back, 6 bases at V and 6 bases at J, with 14 bases in the middle. CDR3 length equals 13 residues. Germline V lookup: CDR1 MNHEY, CDR2 SVGAGI. In DNA form, the CDR3 reads TGTGCCAGCAGGCGCAGGACGGACGCTGAAGCTTTCTTT. Encoded protein: CASRRRTDAEAFF.

This clonotype came up many times. The V and J genes are TRBV9 and TRBJ1-1, with D uncertain. Trimming removed 0 bases at V and 0 bases at J, with 12 bases between. The CDR3 is 16 residues long. The germline gives CDR1 SGDLS, CDR2 YYNGEE. In DNA form, the CDR3 reads TGTGCCAGCAGCGTAGTTGGAGTCACCATGAACACTGAAGCTTTCTTT. Its translation is CASSVVGVTMNTEAFF.

This clonotype was counted between two and nine times. V and J are TRBV29-1 and TRBJ1-1; D unclear. This CDR3 is built from 14 residues. Germline V CDR1 and CDR2: SQVTM, ANQGSEA. V lost 2 bases and J 4 bases, leaving 14 bases between the germline ends. The CDR3 nucleotides are TGCAGCGTTGAATGGACGGCCTCTGCCACTGAAGCTTTCTTT. Protein product: CSVEWTASATEAFF.

There are many counts of this clonotype. The rearrangement links TRBV28 to TRBJ2-3, with 13 bases aligning to TRBD2. There are 15 residues in the CDR3. V lost 6 bases, J lost 5 bases, and 5 bases stayed unmatched. Germline V gene data show CDR1 as MDHEN and CDR2 as SYDVKM. CDR3 nucleotides: TGTGCCAGCAGCCCACTAGCGGGGGGGCGAGATACGCAGTATTTT. Protein sequence: CASSPLAGGRDTQYF.

The chain combines TRBV20-1 with TRBJ2-7; TRBD2 agrees at 11 bases. CDR1 is DFQATT and CDR2 is SNEGSKA in the germline V gene (reference sequence). The ends lost 3 bases at V and 3 bases at J; junction bases unmatched: 7. This CDR3 contains 15 residues. The CDR3 loop reads CSARDSGGALYEQYF. The CDR3 DNA is TGCAGTGCTAGGGATAGCGGGGGGGCTCTCTACGAGCAGTACTTC.

This clonotype came up many times. V is TRBV4-1 and J is TRBJ1-1; D is unresolved. The CDR3 has 15 residues. Germline lookup yields CDR1 MGHRA and CDR2 YSYEKL. Trimming shortened V by 4 bases and J by 3 bases, and 15 bases separated the two germline ends. CDR3 bases: TGCGCCAGCAGCCCCATTGGGCGGAAGGACACTGAAGCTTTCTTT. Amino acids: CASSPIGRKDTEAFF.

This clonotype was observed a handful of times. The gene calls are TRBV4-2 and TRBJ2-7; 8 nucleotides match TRBD2. The germline gives CDR1 LGHNA, CDR2 YNFKEQ. Trimming at V came to 4 bases and at J to 3 bases, leaving 14 bases not matched to a gene. This CDR3 comprises 17 residues. This CDR3 is CASSLQSSGGVNYEQYF. CDR3 in DNA: TGTGCCAGCAGCCTCCAGTCCAGCGGGGGAGTTAACTACGAGCAGTACTTC.

This clonotype was observed a handful of times. The chain recombines TRBV9 with TRBJ1-1; no reliable D call. There are 14 residues in the CDR3. Germline values: CDR1 SGDLS, CDR2 YYNGEE. Trimming shortened V by 0 bases and J by 2 bases, and 8 bases separated the two germline ends. For the CDR3, the DNA is TGTGCCAGCAGCGTAGGCCCAGCCAACACTGAAGCTTTCTTT. Translation: CASSVGPANTEAFF.

The sample holds many counts of this clonotype. This chain's CDR3 is CATNSGGRGTGELFF. The CDR3 DNA sequence: TGTGCCACCAACTCGGGGGGGCGTGGCACCGGGGAGCTGTTTTTT. The chain recombines TRBV12-3 or TRBV12-4 with TRBJ2-2; 8 positions agree with TRBD2. The CDR3 runs to 15 residues. The V segment lost 10 bases and the J segment 4 bases; nucleotides outside the gene matches: 11.

This clonotype has a handful of counts. The chain uses TRBV6-5 and TRBJ2-6; D is unclear. CDR1 and CDR2 from the germline V gene are MNHEY and SVGAGI. V lost 4 bases and J lost 0, with 10 bases in between. The CDR3 sequence is 16 residues long. The CDR3 bases are TGTGCCAGCAGTTCCTTACAGAGCTCTGGGGCCAACGTCCTGACTTTC. Its translation: CASSSLQSSGANVLTF.

A few counts support this clonotype. The rearrangement links TRBV4-3 to TRBJ1-1; D gene unclear. This CDR3 has 14 amino acids. CDR1 LGHNA and CDR2 YSLEER come from the germline V gene. The V end was cut by 8 bases, the J end by 2 bases, with 15 bases between. For the CDR3, the DNA is TGCGCCAGCTCCCAGGAGCAGGATAACACTGAAGCTTTCTTT. Encoded protein: CASSQEQDNTEAFF.

This clonotype was counted only a few times. The chain joins TRBV6-6 to TRBJ2-2; 8 bases match TRBD1. The CDR3 sequence is 15 residues long. From germline, CDR1 is MNHNY and CDR2 SVGAGI (reference sequence). Germline trimming cut 8 bases from V and 2 bases from J; bases unmatched to any gene: 7. Here the CDR3 reads CASGRQGTNTGELFF. Here the CDR3 DNA reads TGTGCCAGCGGAAGACAGGGGACCAACACCGGGGAGCTGTTTTTT.

CDR3 nucleotide sequence: TGTGCCAGCAGCCCGCCCGGACGGAACAATCAGCCCCAGCATTTT. Protein product: CASSPPGRNNQPQHF. The chain carries TRBV6-6 and TRBJ1-5; D is ambiguous. Germline loops: CDR1 MNHNY, CDR2 SVGAGI (reference sequence). The CDR3 contains 15 residues. V lost 6 bases to trimming and J lost 3 bases, with 15 bases between them.

In this sample, this clonotype turned up a few times. The rearrangement joins TRBV11-2 to TRBJ2-5, with no clear D. V lost 3 bases, J lost 1 base, and 6 bases lay in between. Germline V gene data show CDR1 as SGHAT and CDR2 as FQNNGV. The CDR3 runs to 13 residues. The CDR3 DNA follows: TGTGCCAGCAGCTTTGGTTTCCAAGAGACCCAGTACTTC. Protein product: CASSFGFQETQYF.

In this sample, this clonotype turned up a few times. The V call is TRBV7-2, the J call TRBJ1-1, with D perhaps matching TRBD1 (6 bases). The V end was cut by 2 bases, the J end by 7 bases, with 17 bases between. This CDR3 has 15 residues. CDR1 and CDR2 from the germline V gene are SGHTA and FQGNSA. CDR3 sequence: CASSLQTGMGIEAFF. CDR3 DNA: TGTGCCAGCAGCTTACAAACAGGGATGGGCATTGAAGCTTTCTTT.

This clonotype has only a few counts. This sequence joins TRBV29-1 and TRBJ1-3; D is uncertain. Trimming removed 6 bases at V and 2 bases at J, with 11 bases between. The CDR3 contains 13 residues. Germline loops: CDR1 SQVTM, CDR2 ANQGSEA. The CDR3 region is CSVDTETGNTIYF. Here the CDR3 DNA reads TGCAGCGTGGATACAGAGACTGGAAACACCATATATTTT.

This clonotype showed up just a few times. V and J are TRBV6-5 and TRBJ1-1; D ambiguous. Germline V gives CDR1 MNHEY, CDR2 SVGAGI. The CDR3 consists of 14 residues. V lost 2 bases, J lost 4 bases, and 11 bases lay in between. The CDR3 coding sequence is TGTGCCAGCAGTTACGTCTCGGAGGGCACTGAAGCTTTCTTT. Translating gives CASSYVSEGTEAFF.

This clonotype was recorded a few times. This rearrangement joins TRBV27 to TRBJ2-1, with D tentatively TRBD2 (6 bases). V gave up 7 bases and J gave up 0 bases, with 10 bases separating them. This CDR3 is built from 14 residues. CDR1 is MNHEY and CDR2 is SMNVEV in the germline V gene (reference sequence). Here the CDR3 DNA reads TGTGCCAGCACCAACGGGGGCTCCTACAATGAGCAGTTCTTC. Translating gives CASTNGGSYNEQFF.

The chain combines TRBV7-2 with TRBJ2-1, with 8 positions matching TRBD1. Germline values: CDR1 SGHTA, CDR2 FQGNSA. The CDR3 spans 15 residues. Trimming cost V 3 bases and J 8 bases; bases outside gene matches: 9. The CDR3 loop reads CASSLQGARSHEQFF. DNA of the CDR3: TGTGCCAGCAGCTTGCAGGGGGCGCGCTCTCATGAGCAGTTCTTC.

This clonotype was counted ten times or more. The chain joins TRBV6-2 or TRBV6-3 to TRBJ2-1; the match to TRBD1 covers 7 bases. The CDR3 contains 18 residues. Germline V CDR1 and CDR2: MNHEY, SVGEGT. V gave up 4 bases and J gave up 2 bases; unmatched junction bases: 14. Written as DNA, the CDR3 is TGTGCCAGCAGTTGGGATTATCCAGGGGGTTATGCCTACAATGAGCAGTTCTTC. Its translation is CASSWDYPGGYAYNEQFF.

The chain is built from TRBV20-1 and TRBJ2-1; 15 positions agree with TRBD2. The junction had 11 bases not matched to a gene; V was cut back by 5 bases and J by 12 bases. Germline CDR1 and CDR2: DFQATT and SNEGSKA (reference sequence). CDR3 length equals 15 residues. This chain's CDR3 is CSAYRTSGGAGGQFF. The CDR3 DNA reads as TGCAGTGCTTACCGGACTAGCGGGGGGGCCGGTGGGCAGTTCTTC.

Many counts were recorded for this clonotype. The rearrangement joins TRBV7-8 to TRBJ1-2; TRBD1 is a possible D gene (5 bases). Trimming removed 5 bases from V and 4 bases from J, with 11 bases in between. The CDR3 covers 13 residues. Germline CDR1 reads SGHVS; CDR2 reads FQNEAQ. The CDR3 here is CASSPGRIYGYTF. The CDR3 nucleotides are TGTGCCAGCAGCCCGGGGCGGATCTATGGCTACACCTTC.

This clonotype was observed at least ten times. The V call is TRBV4-2, the J call TRBJ2-7; 9 bases map to TRBD2. Germline assignment: CDR1 LGHNA and CDR2 YNFKEQ. V shed 0 bases and J 6 bases; nucleotides not matched to a gene: 9. This CDR3 contains 16 residues. The CDR3 sequence: CASSQDPAGGPGEQYF. The CDR3 DNA is TGTGCCAGCAGCCAAGATCCGGCGGGGGGGCCTGGCGAGCAGTACTTC.

This clonotype has just a few counts. The V gene is TRBV7-8, the J gene TRBJ1-1; D may be TRBD1 (6 bases). V was shortened by 4 bases and J by 4 bases, with 19 bases between the two germline ends. Germline V CDR1 and CDR2: SGHVS, FQNEAQ. The CDR3 contains 16 residues. For the CDR3, the DNA is TGTGCCAGCAGCTCCTGGGACACCTCCCCGAGCACTGAAGCTTTCTTT. The encoded protein is CASSSWDTSPSTEAFF.

This clonotype was seen more than once but under ten times. The J gene is TRBJ1-6, the V gene TRBV13, with D possibly TRBD1 on 6 matching bases. The CDR3 is 18 amino acids. The germline V gene encodes CDR1 PRHDT and CDR2 FYEKMQ (reference sequence). Trimming took off 4 bases at V and 0 bases at J, with 16 bases between the two ends. The CDR3 spells CASSSIRDTGSYNSPLHF. In nucleotides, the CDR3 is TGTGCCAGCAGCTCGATCCGGGACACGGGCTCCTATAATTCACCCCTCCACTTT.

This clonotype was seen at least ten times. This chain joins TRBV6-2 or TRBV6-3 and TRBJ2-3, with D perhaps TRBD1 (5 bases). The germline V gene encodes CDR1 MNHEY and CDR2 SVGEGT. This CDR3 has 14 residues. Trimming cost V 7 bases and J 0 bases, with 11 bases left between them. Written as DNA, the CDR3 is TGTGCCAGCACCAGGGCAGCCAGCACAGATACGCAGTATTTT. Its translation is CASTRAASTDTQYF.